These 7 T cell receptor beta chains originate from one sample sequenced in a study of T cell responses to AZD1222 COVID-19 vaccine. Generated by immunoSEQ multiplex PCR, the TCRdb table keeps only in-frame clones and is missing some. The table includes some 130,000 clones, approximately 85% detected once. Source: peripheral blood, taken on day 0 of MenACWY control vaccination. These receptors all stem from an adult in good health.

This clone was seen just once. The chain couples TRBV9 to TRBJ2-3, with D maybe TRBD2 (5 bases). The V end was cut by 0 bases, the J end by 2 bases, with 13 bases between. CDR1 SGDLS and CDR2 YYNGEE come from the germline V gene. CDR3 length: 16 amino acids. CDR3 coding DNA: TGTGCCAGCAGCGTAGATCGAGCGGACGTCACAGATACGCAGTATTTT. Residues: CASSVDRADVTDTQYF.

This chain uses TRBV7-3 with TRBJ2-6, with TRBD2 matching 7 bases. CDR3 length: 18 amino acids. With 2 bases clipped from V and 0 bases from J, the junction kept 7 bases outside the gene matches. The germline CDR1 and CDR2 sequences are SGHTA and FQGTGA. This CDR3 is CASSLRGGSLSGANVLTF. The CDR3 DNA reads TGTGCCAGCAGCTTACGCGGGGGTTCCCTCTCTGGGGCCAACGTCCTGACTTTC. The variable domain in full, with the rest retrieved from reference TRBV7-3 and TRBJ2-6, is GAGVSQTPSNKVTEKGKYVELRCDPISGHTALYWYRQSLGQGPEFLIYFQGTGAADDSGLPNDRFFAVRPEGSVSTLKIQRTERGDSAVYLCASSLRGGSLSGANVLTFGAGSRLTVL.

V and J are TRBV6-4 and TRBJ2-7; unclear D gene. The germline gives CDR1 MRHNA, CDR2 SNTAGT. Trimming removed 4 bases from V and 1 base from J, with 23 bases in between. CDR3 length: 18 amino acids. The CDR3 DNA reads TGTGCCAGCAGTGTCCCGATCACTCGCGTCTTTTTTTCCTACGAGCAGTACTTC. Translating it yields CASSVPITRVFFSYEQYF.

The chain uses TRBV19 and TRBJ1-5, with 9 positions matching TRBD1. This CDR3 has 12 amino acids. The germline CDR1 and CDR2 sequences are LNHDA and SQIVND (reference sequence). CDR3 residues: CATGGWNQPQHF. DNA of the CDR3: TGTGCAACAGGGGGCTGGAATCAGCCCCAGCATTTT.

V is TRBV30 and J is TRBJ1-2; D call uncertain. V lost 2 bases, J lost 5 bases, and 21 bases lay in between. CDR3 length: 16 amino acids. The germline gives CDR1 GTSNPN, CDR2 SVGIG (reference sequence). This chain's CDR3 is CAWSPPGPLGRYGYTF. In nucleotides, the CDR3 is TGTGCCTGGAGTCCCCCAGGTCCCTTGGGTCGGTATGGCTACACCTTC.

The rearrangement uses TRBV5-1 and TRBJ2-1, with D possibly being TRBD1 (6 bases). Germline V lookup: CDR1 SGHRS, CDR2 YFSETQ. This CDR3 region has 15 residues. V was clipped by 0 bases and J by 4 bases, with 11 bases between them. CDR3 sequence reads: CASSLVGQGYNEQFF. For the CDR3, the DNA is TGCGCCAGCAGCTTGGTGGGACAAGGATACAATGAGCAGTTCTTC.

This clone showed up just a few times. The chain has TRBV6-5 and TRBJ1-2; the D gene is possibly TRBD1 (6 bases). Germline CDR1 reads MNHEY; CDR2 reads SVGAGI. Trimming took 6 bases from V and 0 from J, leaving 14 bases between them. The CDR3 spans 15 residues. The DNA of the CDR3 is TGTGCCAGCAGGGGAGGACAGTCAGCTAACTATGGCTACACCTTC. Translated: CASRGGQSANYGYTF.